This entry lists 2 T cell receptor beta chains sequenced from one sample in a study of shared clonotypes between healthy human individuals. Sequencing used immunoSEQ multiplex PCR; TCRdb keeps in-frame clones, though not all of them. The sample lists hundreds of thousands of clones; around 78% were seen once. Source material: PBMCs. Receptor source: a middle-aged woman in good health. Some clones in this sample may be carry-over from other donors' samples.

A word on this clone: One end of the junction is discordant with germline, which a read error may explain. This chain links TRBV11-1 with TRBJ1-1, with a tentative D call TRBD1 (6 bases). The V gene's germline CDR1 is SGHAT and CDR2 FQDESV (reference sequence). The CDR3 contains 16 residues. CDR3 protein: CASSPSNRGENTEASF. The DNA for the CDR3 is TGTGCCAGCAGCCCATCAAATAGGGGGGAAAACACTGAAGCTTCCTTT.

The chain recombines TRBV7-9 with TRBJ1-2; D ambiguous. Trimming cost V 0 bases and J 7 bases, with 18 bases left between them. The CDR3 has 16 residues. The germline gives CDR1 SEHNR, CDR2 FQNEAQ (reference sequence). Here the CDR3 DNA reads TGTGCCAGCAGCTTAGCGGGCGGGCGGTATCTCGGTGGCTACACCTTC. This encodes CASSLAGGRYLGGYTF.